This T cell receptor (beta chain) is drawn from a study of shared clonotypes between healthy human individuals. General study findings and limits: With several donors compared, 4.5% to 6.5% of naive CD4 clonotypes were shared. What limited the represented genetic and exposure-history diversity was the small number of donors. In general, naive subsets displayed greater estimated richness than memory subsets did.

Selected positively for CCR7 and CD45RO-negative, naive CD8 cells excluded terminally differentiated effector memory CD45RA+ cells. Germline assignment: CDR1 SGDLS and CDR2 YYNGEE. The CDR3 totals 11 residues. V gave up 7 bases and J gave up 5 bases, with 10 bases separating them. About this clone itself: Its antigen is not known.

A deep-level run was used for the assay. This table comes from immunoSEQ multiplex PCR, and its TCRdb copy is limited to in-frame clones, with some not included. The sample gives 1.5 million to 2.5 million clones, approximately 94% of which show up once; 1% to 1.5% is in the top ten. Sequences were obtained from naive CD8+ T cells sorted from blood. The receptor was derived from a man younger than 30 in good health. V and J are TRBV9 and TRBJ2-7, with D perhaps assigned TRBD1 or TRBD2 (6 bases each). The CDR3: CASGGRNEQYF. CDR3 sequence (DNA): TGTGCCAGCGGGGGGCGGAACGAGCAGTACTTC.